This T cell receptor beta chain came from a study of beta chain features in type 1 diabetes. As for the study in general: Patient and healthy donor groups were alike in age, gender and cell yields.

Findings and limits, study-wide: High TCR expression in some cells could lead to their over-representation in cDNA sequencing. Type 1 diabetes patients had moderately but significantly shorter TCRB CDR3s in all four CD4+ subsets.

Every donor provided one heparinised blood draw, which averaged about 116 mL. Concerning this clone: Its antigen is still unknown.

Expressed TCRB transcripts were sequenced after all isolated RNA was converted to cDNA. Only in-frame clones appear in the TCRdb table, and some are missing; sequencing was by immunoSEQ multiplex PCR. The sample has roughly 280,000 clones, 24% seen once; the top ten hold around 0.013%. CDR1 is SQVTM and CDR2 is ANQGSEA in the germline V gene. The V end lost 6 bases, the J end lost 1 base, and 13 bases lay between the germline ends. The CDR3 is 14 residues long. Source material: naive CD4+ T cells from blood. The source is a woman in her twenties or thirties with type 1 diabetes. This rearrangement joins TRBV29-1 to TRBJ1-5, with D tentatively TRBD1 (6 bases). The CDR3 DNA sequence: TGCAGCGTGAAGACAGGAGTCAGCAATCAGCCCCAGCATTTT. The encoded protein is CSVKTGVSNQPQHF.